The 25 T cell receptor beta chains given below trace back to one sample, sequenced in a study of T cell responses to AZD1222 COVID-19 vaccine. The assay was immunoSEQ multiplex PCR, and TCRdb's table has in-frame clones only and misses some. The sample has roughly 190,000 clones, over 85% seen once. The sequences come from peripheral blood, collected on day 0 of AZD1222 vaccination. Receptor source: an adult in good health.

The chain uses TRBV6-5 and TRBJ1-4, with 8 bases that match TRBD1. This CDR3 is built from 14 residues. The V gene end was trimmed by 5 bases and the J gene end by 10 bases; junction bases not matched to a gene: 9. Germline CDR1 and CDR2: MNHEY and SVGAGI. In DNA, the CDR3 is TGTGCCAGCAGTCCGGACAGGGCTAGGGGAAAACTGTTTTTT. Amino acids: CASSPDRARGKLFF.

CDR3 residues: CASSLPGGSYNEQFF. In nucleotides, the CDR3 is TGTGCCAGCAGTTTACCAGGGGGCTCCTACAATGAGCAGTTCTTC. V and J are TRBV27 and TRBJ2-1; 7 bases agree with TRBD1. This CDR3 is built from 15 residues. Germline V lookup: CDR1 MNHEY, CDR2 SMNVEV (reference sequence). V shed 2 bases, J shed 0 bases, and the junction held 1 base outside the gene matches.

The rearrangement uses TRBV3-1 (or the pseudogene TRBV3-2) and TRBJ2-7; 8 bases line up with TRBD1. The CDR3 is 13 amino acids. J lost 4 bases, V lost 4 bases, and 3 bases had no gene match. Germline V gene data show CDR1 as LGHDT and CDR2 as YNNKEL (reference sequence). This CDR3 reads CASSLQGAYEQYF. In DNA, the CDR3 is TGTGCCAGCAGCCTCCAGGGGGCGTACGAGCAGTACTTC.

This sequence joins TRBV27 and TRBJ1-2, with TRBD1 matching over 7 bases. V shed 0 bases and J 5 bases; nucleotides not matched to a gene: 3. There are 14 residues in the CDR3. Germline V lookup: CDR1 MNHEY, CDR2 SMNVEV (reference sequence). The CDR3 coding sequence is TGTGCCAGCAGTTTATCGCCGGGACAGTATGGCTACACCTTC. Amino acid sequence: CASSLSPGQYGYTF.

The V call is TRBV27, the J call TRBJ1-2; D uncertain. Trimming stripped 0 bases from V and 8 bases from J, with 16 bases between. The germline V gene encodes CDR1 MNHEY and CDR2 SMNVEV (reference sequence). There are 15 residues in the CDR3. The DNA for the CDR3 is TGTGCCAGCAGTTTATCTCCTCGAGAAAGACGCGGCTACACCTTC. Its protein is CASSLSPRERRGYTF.

The V call is TRBV5-1, the J call TRBJ2-3, with 10 bases lining up with TRBD2. Germline CDR1 is SGHRS and CDR2 is YFSETQ. Trimming took 3 bases from V and 5 from J; bases not matched to a gene: 15. The CDR3 is made up of 18 amino acids. CDR3 nucleotide sequence: TGCGCCAGCAGCTGGGGGATTCCTAGCGGGAGCTTTTTAGATACGCAGTATTTT. Translating gives CASSWGIPSGSFLDTQYF.

The V gene is TRBV5-4, the J gene TRBJ2-3; D is uncertain. The CDR3 is 12 amino acids. Trimming took off 1 base at V and 4 bases at J, with 4 bases between the two ends. Germline CDR1 reads SGHNT; CDR2 reads YYREEE (reference sequence). DNA for the CDR3: TGTGCCAGCAGCTTGTATCCAGATACGCAGTATTTT. Its protein product is CASSLYPDTQYF. Looking up the rest from reference TRBV5-4 and TRBJ2-3 gives the full variable domain: ETGVTQSPTHLIKTRGQQVTLRCSSQSGHNTVSWYQQALGQGPQFIFQYYREEENGRGNFPPRFSGLQFPNYSSELNVNALELDDSALYLCASSLYPDTQYFGPGTRLTVL.

CDR3 protein: CASSSDGGRGNPLHF. In DNA, the CDR3 is TGTGCCAGCAGCTCAGATGGGGGTAGAGGTAATCCCCTCCACTTT. The chain uses TRBV11-2 and TRBJ1-6, with D perhaps TRBD1 (5 bases). This CDR3 is 15 amino acids long. V lost 4 bases, J lost 13 bases, and 20 bases lay in between. Germline CDR1 SGHAT, CDR2 FQNNGV.

The chain uses TRBV5-4 and TRBJ1-2; D ambiguous. V dropped 0 bases and J dropped 3 bases, with 9 bases sitting between them. Germline V lookup: CDR1 SGHNT, CDR2 YYREEE (reference sequence). The CDR3 sequence is 14 residues long. CDR3 region: CASSLVGVYYGYTF. The DNA of the CDR3 is TGTGCCAGCAGCTTGGTTGGGGTCTACTATGGCTACACCTTC.

This clone was observed a single time. The rearrangement uses TRBV19 and TRBJ1-2, with a weak D call TRBD1 (6 bases). This CDR3 spans 14 amino acids. V lost 0 bases, J lost 2 bases, and 7 bases lay in between. The V gene's germline CDR1 is LNHDA and CDR2 SQIVND (reference sequence). Here the CDR3 DNA reads TGTGCCAGTAGTATAGACAGGGGAAACTATGGCTACACCTTC. The encoded protein is CASSIDRGNYGYTF. The variable domain in full, with the rest retrieved from reference TRBV19 and TRBJ1-2, is DGGITQSPKYLFRKEGQNVTLSCEQNLNHDAMYWYRQDPGQGLRLIYYSQIVNDFQKGDIAEGYSVSREKKESFPLTVTSAQKNPTAFYLCASSIDRGNYGYTFGSGTRLTVV.

The V call is TRBV4-1, the J call TRBJ1-2, with TRBD1 identical over 11 bases. The V gene end was trimmed by 0 bases and the J gene end by 0 bases; junction bases not matched to a gene: 6. The CDR3 has 18 residues. Germline V gene data show CDR1 as MGHRA and CDR2 as YSYEKL. The CDR3 here is CASSQDRTGGASNYGYTF. In nucleotides, the CDR3 is TGCGCCAGCAGCCAAGACAGGACAGGGGGCGCCTCTAACTATGGCTACACCTTC.

This chain uses TRBV7-6 with TRBJ1-5; TRBD1 matches 8 bases. Per the germline V gene, CDR1 is SGHVS and CDR2 is FNYEAQ. Trimming took 5 bases from V and 6 from J; bases not matched to a gene: 3. The CDR3 length is 13 residues. The CDR3 is CASSATGAQPQHF. CDR3 sequence (DNA): TGTGCCAGCAGCGCGACAGGGGCTCAGCCCCAGCATTTT.

The J gene is TRBJ1-2, the V gene TRBV19; TRBD1 matches at 10 bases. This CDR3 contains 16 residues. Germline-derived CDR1 and CDR2 are LNHDA and SQIVND (reference sequence). V was clipped by 5 bases and J by 5 bases; unmatched bases: 11. CDR3 amino acids: CASSATTGGFGYGYTF. The CDR3 nucleotides read TGTGCCAGTAGTGCCACGACAGGGGGCTTTGGGTATGGCTACACCTTC.

The chain joins TRBV30 to TRBJ2-7, with TRBD2 as a possible D gene (5 bases). CDR3 length: 13 amino acids. Germline V lookup: CDR1 GTSNPN, CDR2 SVGIG (reference sequence). The V end was cut by 3 bases, the J end by 1 base, with 10 bases between. CDR3 protein: CAWSKGVSYEQYF. CDR3 DNA: TGTGCCTGGAGCAAGGGAGTATCCTACGAGCAGTACTTC.

The chain joins TRBV3-1 (or the pseudogene TRBV3-2) to TRBJ1-1; 7 bases match TRBD1. Germline V lookup: CDR1 LGHDT, CDR2 YNNKEL (reference sequence). The CDR3 runs to 13 residues. The J segment lost 6 bases and the V segment lost 4 bases, leaving 5 bases of the junction unmatched. The CDR3 bases are TGTGCCAGCAGCCCCGAGGGGGCCTCTGAAGCTTTCTTT. Residues: CASSPEGASEAFF.

This chain uses TRBV2 with TRBJ1-5; 7 nucleotides match TRBD1. Germline V gives CDR1 SNHLY, CDR2 FYNNEI. V lost 4 bases to trimming and J lost 7 bases; unmatched junction nucleotides: 10. The CDR3 runs to 15 residues. CDR3 bases: TGTGCCAGCAGTGTTTTTGTAGGGGGCGGACAGCCCCAGCATTTT. Translation gives CASSVFVGGGQPQHF. The full variable domain, in which reference TRBV2 and TRBJ1-5 provide the parts outside the CDR3, is EPEVTQTPSHQVTQMGQEVILRCVPISNHLYFYWYRQILGQKVEFLVSFYNNEISEKSEIFDDQFSVERPDGSNFTLKIRSTKLEDSAMYFCASSVFVGGGQPQHFGDGTRLSIL.

This clone was found once. J is TRBJ2-6 and V is TRBV10-3; 9 positions agree with TRBD1. The trim removed 5 bases at V and 9 bases at J, leaving 14 bases unmatched. CDR3 length: 17 amino acids. Germline V lookup: CDR1 ENHRY, CDR2 SYGVKD. The CDR3 DNA sequence: TGTGCCATCAGTCCCGGGACAGGGAGGGTTTTTCTCAACGTCCTGACTTTC. Protein product: CAISPGTGRVFLNVLTF.

The J gene is TRBJ1-2, the V gene TRBV18, with a weak D call TRBD1 (5 bases). The V end lost 3 bases, the J end lost 8 bases, and 13 bases lay between the germline ends. This CDR3 is built from 13 residues. CDR1 and CDR2 (germline): KGHSH, LQKENI. CDR3 protein: CASSPGEGSGYTF. Written as DNA, the CDR3 is TGTGCCAGCTCACCGGGGGAAGGGAGCGGCTACACCTTC.

This clone was counted a single time. The chain uses TRBV6-5 and TRBJ2-1, with a possible D match to TRBD2 (6 bases). Trimming shortened V by 8 bases and J by 2 bases, and 16 bases separated the two germline ends. The CDR3 contains 15 residues. Germline V CDR1 and CDR2: MNHEY, SVGAGI. The CDR3 loop is CASGVVADPYNEQFF. CDR3 nucleotide sequence: TGTGCCAGCGGCGTCGTAGCGGACCCCTACAATGAGCAGTTCTTC.

The V gene is TRBV19, the J gene TRBJ1-1; D gene unclear. Germline V lookup: CDR1 LNHDA, CDR2 SQIVND (reference sequence). The CDR3 is made up of 13 amino acids. The V end was cut by 8 bases, the J end by 4 bases, with 14 bases between. The CDR3 DNA follows: TGTGCCAGTTGGGAAGGGTCTTTCACTGAAGCTTTCTTT. Its protein is CASWEGSFTEAFF.

V gene TRBV21-1 combines with J gene TRBJ1-2; the table's D call of TRBD1 was not tested on the DNA. TRBV21-1 constitutes a pseudogene. This CDR3 is built from 12 residues. In DNA form, the CDR3 reads TGTGCCAGCAGGGACAGGGACTATGGCTACACCTTC. Its protein is CASRDRDYGYTF.

This chain connects TRBV7-8 to TRBJ2-3, with D uncertain. The CDR3 consists of 14 residues. V lost 1 base, J lost 6 bases, and 11 bases lay in between. The germline CDR1 and CDR2 sequences are SGHVS and FQNEAQ. CDR3 in amino acids: CASSLGTDRDTQYF. CDR3 coding DNA: TGTGCCAGCAGCTTAGGGACCGACCGCGATACGCAGTATTTT.

The rearrangement links TRBV5-8 to TRBJ1-5; no definite D call. The CDR3 is 17 residues long. Germline CDR1 SGHTS, CDR2 YDEGEE. V gave up 4 bases and J gave up 4 bases, with 21 bases separating them. CDR3 residues: CASSRHPMGVGNQPQHF. CDR3 sequence (DNA): TGTGCCAGCAGCCGCCATCCCATGGGTGTGGGAAATCAGCCCCAGCATTTT.

The V and J genes are TRBV15 and TRBJ1-1, with unresolved D. The V and J ends lost 0 bases and 7 bases respectively, with 9 bases between them. Germline V gene data show CDR1 as LNHNV and CDR2 as YYDKDF (reference sequence). CDR3 length: 13 amino acids. CDR3: CATSRDWTGEAFF. Written as DNA, the CDR3 is TGTGCCACCAGCAGAGACTGGACGGGTGAAGCTTTCTTT.

The chain combines TRBV2 with TRBJ1-1; no reliable D call. CDR3 length: 14 amino acids. Germline loops: CDR1 SNHLY, CDR2 FYNNEI. Trimming stripped 5 bases from V and 2 bases from J, with 12 bases between. The CDR3 is CASSMIGPNTEAFF. The CDR3 nucleotides read TGTGCCAGCAGTATGATAGGCCCAAACACTGAAGCTTTCTTT.